Listed below are T cell receptor beta chains from one sample, sequenced in a study of blood T cell repertoires in COVID-19. The data were produced by immunoSEQ multiplex PCR, yet TCRdb's version contains in-frame clones alone and is incomplete. The sample includes fewer than 80,000 clones, roughly 92% of them seen just once. The specimen sequenced was peripheral blood. The origin of the receptors is a human donor in a cohort sampled during active COVID-19. Each CDR3 is given with its conserved first and last residue. D genes are given only for firm matches. Not every row has a clone size; where given, it reads once, few, many or a size class.

>TRBV28|TRBD2|TRBJ2-1|-
CASSETSGGRLGNEQFF
TGTGCCAGCAGTGAAACTAGCGGGGGCCGCCTAGGGAATGAGCAGTTCTTC
>TRBV5-1|TRBD2|TRBJ2-2|-
CASSVRTSGSVGTGELFF
TGCGCCAGCAGCGTACGGACTAGCGGGAGTGTCGGCACCGGGGAGCTGTTTTTT
>TRBV7-9|-|TRBJ1-2|-
CASSRFLEARHGYTF
TGTGCCAGCAGCCGGTTTTTGGAGGCGAGGCATGGCTACACCTTC
>TRBV6-5|-|TRBJ2-2|-
CASTPWPNTGELFF
TGTGCCAGCACCCCCTGGCCGAACACCGGGGAGCTGTTTTTT
>TRBV27|-|TRBJ2-3|-
CASSPTLDTQYF
TGTGCCAGCAGTCCGACTCTGGATACGCAGTATTTT
>TRBV9|-|TRBJ2-5|-
CASSVNAGQETQYF
TGTGCCAGCAGCGTAAACGCGGGGCAAGAGACCCAGTACTTC
>TRBV6-5|-|TRBJ2-1|-
CASTLPGRNEQFF
TGTGCCAGCACCTTACCAGGCCGGAATGAGCAGTTCTTC
>TRBV11-2|TRBD1|TRBJ2-5|-
CASTPGGVETQYF
TGTGCCAGCACTCCAGGGGGAGTGGAGACCCAGTACTTC
>TRBV28|TRBD2|TRBJ2-7|-
CASSYPTPGPWEGEQYF
TGTGCCAGCAGTTATCCCACCCCCGGGCCTTGGGAGGGCGAGCAGTACTTC
>TRBV21-1|-|TRBJ2-5|-
CASSKVPPEGGKGWQTQYF
TGTGCCAGCAGCAAAGTACCACCCGAAGGGGGCAAAGGCTGGCAGACCCAGTACTTC
>TRBV20-1|-|TRBJ1-2|-
CSSGHPDGYTF
TGCAGTTCGGGACACCCAGATGGCTACACCTTC
>TRBV28|-|TRBJ1-6|-
CASSLQGEVALHF
TGTGCCAGCAGTTTGCAGGGCGAAGTAGCCCTCCACTTT
>TRBV6-5|TRBD2|TRBJ2-3|-
CASSYQAGYTDTQYF
TGTGCCAGCAGTTACCAAGCGGGGTACACAGATACGCAGTATTTT
>TRBV3-1/TRBV3-2|TRBD2|TRBJ2-5|-
CASGAGVGETQYF
TGTGCCAGCGGGGCGGGGGTAGGAGAGACCCAGTACTTC
>TRBV27|-|TRBJ2-1|once
CASSLAGSYNEQFF
TGTGCCAGCAGTTTAGCGGGGAGCTACAATGAGCAGTTCTTC
>TRBV6-4|TRBD2|TRBJ2-2|-
CASSEETSGTGELFF
TGTGCCAGCAGTGAGGAGACTAGCGGGACCGGGGAGCTGTTTTTT
>TRBV27|TRBD1|TRBJ2-7|-
CASTDRARNEQYF
TGTGCCAGCACGGACAGGGCAAGGAACGAGCAGTACTTC
>TRBV20-1|-|TRBJ2-1|-
CSASFPGHGAEQFF
TGCAGTGCTAGTTTCCCGGGACATGGTGCTGAGCAGTTCTTC
>TRBV3-1/TRBV3-2|-|TRBJ2-7|-
CASSQAVAPGSYEQYF
TGTGCCAGCAGCCAAGCCGTTGCCCCCGGGAGTTACGAGCAGTACTTC
>TRBV28|-|TRBJ2-1|-
CASQSGLAYNEQFF
TGTGCCAGCCAATCAGGGCTAGCCTACAATGAGCAGTTCTTC
>TRBV15|-|TRBJ1-4|-
CATSRDSGEKLFF
TGTGCCACCAGCAGAGATTCAGGTGAAAAACTGTTTTTT
>TRBV27|TRBD1|TRBJ1-2|-
CASSKGTTGGADGYTF
TGTGCCAGCAGTAAGGGTACTACAGGGGGCGCAGATGGCTACACCTTC
>TRBV19|-|TRBJ1-5|-
CASSIGEGRYSNQPQHF
TGTGCCAGTAGTATAGGAGAGGGAAGGTATAGCAATCAGCCCCAGCATTTT
>TRBV4-2|-|TRBJ1-2|-
CASSQGGLQGPRRDYGYTF
TGTGCCAGCAGCCAAGGGGGCCTCCAGGGACCGCGGAGGGACTATGGCTACACCTTC
>TRBV19|TRBD1|TRBJ1-2|-
CASSVIQGARNGYTF
TGTGCCAGTAGTGTAATACAGGGGGCGCGTAATGGCTACACCTTC
>TRBV3-1/TRBV3-2|-|TRBJ2-6|-
CASSQLSISSGANVLTF
TGTGCCAGCAGCCAACTGTCCATTAGCTCTGGGGCCAACGTCCTGACTTTC
>TRBV7-9|-|TRBJ1-2|-
CASSLGDPPGDGYTF
TGTGCCAGCAGCTTAGGGGACCCCCCAGGGGATGGCTACACCTTC
>TRBV18|-|TRBJ2-7|-
CASSLVGYEQYF
TGTGCCAGCTCCCTAGTCGGCTACGAGCAGTACTTC
>TRBV6-5|-|TRBJ1-1|-
CASQKVSEAFF
TGTGCCAGCCAGAAAGTGTCTGAAGCTTTCTTT
>TRBV6-2/TRBV6-3|-|TRBJ2-1|-
CASSSLDGSSYNEQFF
TGTGCCAGCAGTTCTCTGGACGGGAGCTCCTACAATGAGCAGTTCTTC
>TRBV7-2|TRBD1|TRBJ1-5|-
CASSLDGTGQPQHF
TGTGCCAGCAGCTTAGATGGGACAGGTCAGCCCCAGCATTTT
>TRBV10-3|-|TRBJ1-1|-
CAISGGGFRDTEAFF
TGTGCCATCAGCGGGGGAGGGTTTAGGGACACTGAAGCTTTCTTT
>TRBV9|-|TRBJ1-2|-
CASSPSGEWGYTF
TGTGCCAGCAGCCCCTCGGGGGAATGGGGCTACACCTTC
>TRBV11-2|TRBD1|TRBJ2-3|-
CASSWDRALRDTQYF
TGTGCCAGCAGTTGGGACAGGGCATTGAGGGATACGCAGTATTTT
>TRBV25-1|TRBD1|TRBJ1-1|-
CASSGTGVGEAFF
TGTGCCAGCAGTGGGACAGGGGTGGGTGAAGCTTTCTTT
>TRBV7-2|-|TRBJ1-1|-
CASSLVGGANTEAFF
TGTGCCAGCAGCTTAGTAGGTGGGGCAAACACTGAAGCTTTCTTT
>TRBV7-9|TRBD2|TRBJ2-1|-
CASSPSGPSDNEQFF
TGTGCCAGCAGCCCTAGCGGGCCGAGCGACAATGAGCAGTTCTTC
>TRBV6-5|-|TRBJ1-2|-
CASSSTTVPYGYTF
TGTGCCAGCAGTTCCACCACAGTCCCTTATGGCTACACCTTC
>TRBV9|-|TRBJ1-5|-
CASSEDSSYQPQHF
TGTGCCAGCAGCGAGGACAGTTCTTACCAGCCCCAGCATTTT
>TRBV7-9|-|TRBJ2-1|-
CASSLGVNEQFF
TGTGCCAGCAGCCTCGGGGTGAATGAGCAGTTCTTC
>TRBV5-1|-|TRBJ2-7|-
CASSLSSEKVNEQYF
TGCGCCAGCAGCTTGAGTAGCGAGAAGGTAAACGAGCAGTACTTC
>TRBV5-1|-|TRBJ2-7|-
CASSYGVRRSYEQYF
TGCGCCAGCAGCTACGGGGTTCGACGGTCCTACGAGCAGTACTTC
>TRBV28|-|TRBJ1-4|-
CASSPGQGRNEKLFF
TGTGCCAGCAGTCCAGGTCAGGGGCGGAATGAAAAACTGTTTTTT
>TRBV18|TRBD1|TRBJ1-2|-
CASSPLGTGNLEGYTF
TGTGCCAGCTCACCCCTAGGGACAGGGAATTTAGAAGGCTACACCTTC
>TRBV29-1|-|TRBJ2-2|-
CSVKIAGKGNTGELFF
TGCAGCGTTAAAATCGCGGGCAAGGGGAACACCGGGGAGCTGTTTTTT
>TRBV30|-|TRBJ1-5|-
CAWSVKGGQPQHF
TGTGCCTGGAGTGTAAAAGGCGGTCAGCCCCAGCATTTT
>TRBV18|-|TRBJ2-2|-
CASSPPEGLTGELFF
TGTGCCAGCTCACCACCGGAGGGCTTGACCGGGGAGCTGTTTTTT
>TRBV11-3|-|TRBJ2-3|-
CASSQYGHPTDTQYF
TGTGCCAGCAGTCAATATGGACATCCTACCGATACGCAGTATTTT
>TRBV7-6|TRBD1|TRBJ2-5|-
CASSRIRDRETQYF
TGTGCCAGCAGCAGAATCCGGGACAGAGAGACCCAGTACTTC
>TRBV4-1|-|TRBJ1-5|-
CASSRSGDEDQPQHF
TGCGCCAGCAGCCGGAGCGGGGACGAGGATCAGCCCCAGCATTTT
>TRBV7-9|TRBD1|TRBJ2-3|-
CASSGRDRGRLDTQYF
TGTGCCAGCAGCGGACGGGACAGGGGGCGATTAGATACGCAGTATTTT
>TRBV6-5|TRBD1|TRBJ1-4|-
CASSYVGTGASELFF
TGTGCCAGCAGTTACGTGGGGACAGGGGCAAGTGAACTGTTTTTT
>TRBV7-2|-|TRBJ2-1|once
CASSLGAERALNEQFF
TGTGCCAGCAGCTTAGGGGCGGAGCGGGCTCTCAATGAGCAGTTCTTC
>TRBV12-3/TRBV12-4|-|TRBJ1-2|-
CASSTGSDGYTF
TGTGCCAGCAGTACAGGGTCGGATGGCTACACCTTC
>TRBV6-2/TRBV6-3|-|TRBJ2-2|-
CASSYSISGSLGELFF
TGTGCCAGCAGTTACTCGATATCCGGGAGCCTCGGGGAGCTGTTTTTT
>TRBV27|-|TRBJ1-6|once
CASSFLINSPLHF
TGTGCCAGCAGTTTCCTAATAAATTCACCCCTCCACTTT
>TRBV27|-|TRBJ1-1|-
CASSYSVNTEAFF
TGTGCCAGCAGTTATAGCGTGAACACTGAAGCTTTCTTT
>TRBV6-1|TRBD1|TRBJ1-4|-
CASREQGARGGVGEKLFF
TGTGCCAGCAGGGAACAGGGGGCGAGAGGAGGTGTTGGAGAAAAACTGTTTTTT
>TRBV15|TRBD2|TRBJ2-1|-
CATSRVRTSGPNNEQFF
TGTGCCACCAGCAGAGTTAGAACTAGCGGACCAAACAATGAGCAGTTCTTC
>TRBV13|-|TRBJ2-1|-
CASSLGGTPAYNEQFF
TGTGCCAGCAGCTTAGGCGGGACACCAGCCTACAATGAGCAGTTCTTC